A selection of T cell receptor beta chains follows, all from one sample in a study of blood T cell repertoires in COVID-19. Using immunoSEQ multiplex PCR, the repertoire was profiled, and TCRdb retains in-frame clones only, with some absent. The sample lists about 330,000 clones, 88% occurring once. The sequenced material came from PBMCs or T cells enriched from blood (not recorded which). All receptors derive from a man aged 30-40 years who had recovered from COVID-19. CDR3s include the opening cysteine and the closing phenylalanine or tryptophan. A D gene is named only where the DNA matches it firmly. Clone size is not always given. Where it is, it says once, few, many or a class for expanded clones.

>once|TRBV3-1/TRBV3-2|TRBJ2-1|TRBD2
TGTGCCAGCAGCCAGGACACGGGGGGGAGATACAATGAGCAGTTCTTC
CASSQDTGGRYNEQFF
>NA|TRBV5-4|TRBJ2-7|NA
TGTGCCAGCAGCTTGTCCGGCCTAGGGAGAGAGCAGTACTTC
CASSLSGLGREQYF
>NA|TRBV30|TRBJ1-2|NA
TGTGCCCGCGAAGGAGGGATAGGCGGCTACACCTTC
CAREGGIGGYTF
>NA|TRBV29-1|TRBJ1-1|TRBD1
TGCAGCGTTGAGAAGACAGGGGCGAACACTGAAGCTTTCTTT
CSVEKTGANTEAFF
>NA|TRBV5-4|TRBJ2-6|TRBD2
TGTGCCAGCAGCCCAGTATCTGGGCGGGGGGGCTCTGGGGCCAACGTCCTGACTTTC
CASSPVSGRGGSGANVLTF
>NA|TRBV28|TRBJ2-7|TRBD2
TGTGCCAGCAGTCGTAGCGGGGGAGCCGGGGGGGAGCAGTACTTC
CASSRSGGAGGEQYF
>NA|TRBV19|TRBJ1-2|NA
TGTGCCAGTAGTGAACAGGCACCCTATGGCTACACCTTC
CASSEQAPYGYTF
>NA|TRBV6-5|TRBJ2-1|NA
TGTGCCAGCAGTTACTCGGGGAGCTCCTACAATGAGCAGTTCTTC
CASSYSGSSYNEQFF
>NA|TRBV2|TRBJ2-7|TRBD1
TGTGCCAGCAGTGAAGCGGAGACAGGGGGCGATTCCGCTTACGAGCAGTACTTC
CASSEAETGGDSAYEQYF
>NA|TRBV30|TRBJ1-4|TRBD1
TGTGCCTGGAGTGGGGTACAGGGGGATGAAAAACTGTTTTTT
CAWSGVQGDEKLFF
>NA|TRBV4-1|TRBJ1-5|NA
TGCGCCAGCAGCCAAGATAACAGATTTAGCAATCAGCCCCAGCATTTT
CASSQDNRFSNQPQHF
>once|TRBV12-3/TRBV12-4|TRBJ1-2|NA
TGTGCCAGCCGTACCGGTTGGGGCTACACCTTC
CASRTGWGYTF
>NA|TRBV4-2|TRBJ1-4|NA
TGTGCCAGCAGCCAAGCTCCCGAAAAACTGTTTTTT
CASSQAPEKLFF
>NA|TRBV3-1/TRBV3-2|TRBJ2-7|TRBD1
TGTGCCAGCAGCCACGGGACAGGGACATCCTACGAGCAGTACTTC
CASSHGTGTSYEQYF
>NA|TRBV9|TRBJ2-5|TRBD2
TGTGCCAGCAGCGCCCTTGGTGGAGGGCGGGGGGTTATGGAGACCCAGTACTTC
CASSALGGGRGVMETQYF
>NA|TRBV14|TRBJ2-1|TRBD1
TGTGCCAGCAGCCCCCTAGGAGCAACAGGGGGCAGTGAGCAGTTCTTC
CASSPLGATGGSEQFF
>few|TRBV4-1|TRBJ1-2|TRBD1
TGCGCCAGCAACCGGGACAGGGGTCCCTCTGTGGGCTACACCTTC
CASNRDRGPSVGYTF
>NA|TRBV10-3|TRBJ1-5|NA
TGTGCCATCAGTGATCGGGGAAGCAATCAGCCCCAGCATTTT
CAISDRGSNQPQHF
>NA|TRBV11-1|TRBJ2-7|TRBD2
TGTGCCAGCAGCGTGGGGACTAGCGGGATCCCATACGAGCAGTACTTC
CASSVGTSGIPYEQYF
>NA|TRBV10-3|TRBJ1-1|TRBD1
TGTGCCATCACCCCGGGACAGGGTTATAACACTGAAGCTTTCTTT
CAITPGQGYNTEAFF
>NA|TRBV2|TRBJ1-5|NA
TGTGCCAGCAGTCAACAGACTAGCAATCAGCCCCAGCATTTT
CASSQQTSNQPQHF
>NA|TRBV6-2/TRBV6-3|TRBJ1-5|TRBD1
TGTGCCAGCAGTCAACAGGGGTGGGGCAATCAGCCCCAGCATTTT
CASSQQGWGNQPQHF
>NA|TRBV5-4|TRBJ1-2|TRBD1
TGTGCCAGCAGCACAGACAGGGGGGGGCTGAACTATGGCTACACCTTC
CASSTDRGGLNYGYTF
>NA|TRBV12-5|TRBJ1-3|NA
TGTGCTAGTGGTTTGGTTACAGACAGTTCAGGAAACACCATATATTTT
CASGLVTDSSGNTIYF
>NA|TRBV4-1|TRBJ2-3|TRBD2
TGCGCCAGCAGCCAAGATTTCCGGGGGGTTAGCACAGATACGCAGTATTTT
CASSQDFRGVSTDTQYF
>NA|TRBV15|TRBJ2-2|NA
TGTGCCACCAGCGGGGACACTACGAACACCGGGGAGCTGTTTTTT
CATSGDTTNTGELFF
>NA|TRBV30|TRBJ1-6|TRBD1
TGTGCCTGGACCTCGGGACAGTTGAATTCACCCCTCCACTTT
CAWTSGQLNSPLHF
>NA|TRBV28|TRBJ2-5|TRBD2
TGTGCCAGCAGTCACCCGACTAGCGGGGGGCCGATCTCGTACCAAGAGACCCAGTACTTC
CASSHPTSGGPISYQETQYF
>once|TRBV29-1|TRBJ2-2|NA
TGCAGCGTTGGGACAGAAGCGAACACCGGGGAGCTGTTTTTT
CSVGTEANTGELFF
>NA|TRBV27|TRBJ2-7|TRBD2
TGTGCCAGCAGTCCCGTTCGGGGGGAAGCCTACGAGCAGTACTTC
CASSPVRGEAYEQYF
>NA|TRBV6-5|TRBJ2-7|NA
TGTGCCAGTCGGGGGGCAGGGACGTACGAGCAGTACTTC
CASRGAGTYEQYF
>once|TRBV4-1|TRBJ1-6|TRBD1
TGCGCCAGCAGCCACAGACAGGGTGATAATTCACCCCTCCACTTT
CASSHRQGDNSPLHF
>NA|TRBV27|TRBJ2-5|TRBD2
TGTGCCAGCAGTCTCAGGACTAGCGGGGGGGCCGTGGAGACCCAGTACTTC
CASSLRTSGGAVETQYF
>NA|TRBV18|TRBJ2-5|NA
TGTGCCAGCTCACCTCAGCGGGTCTTCCAAGAGACCCAGTACTTC
CASSPQRVFQETQYF
>NA|TRBV5-1|TRBJ2-2|TRBD1
TGCGCCAGCCGGACAGGCATCGGGGAGCTGTTTTTT
CASRTGIGELFF
>NA|TRBV6-4|TRBJ2-1|NA
TGTGCCAGCAGTGACGGTTGGCTGAATTCCTACAATGAGCAGTTCTTC
CASSDGWLNSYNEQFF
>NA|TRBV10-3|TRBJ1-2|NA
TGTGCCATCAGTGAGAACAGGGTCTATGGCTACACCTTC
CAISENRVYGYTF
>NA|TRBV24-1|TRBJ2-1|TRBD1
TGTGCCACCAGTGGGGGGACAGACTCCTACAATGAGCAGTTCTTC
CATSGGTDSYNEQFF
>once|TRBV10-3|TRBJ2-1|TRBD2
TGTGCCATCAGTGCCTCCCGAGGAGCGGGGGGGCTGGGGGTCGATGAGCAGTTCTTC
CAISASRGAGGLGVDEQFF
>NA|TRBV4-2|TRBJ2-7|TRBD1
TGTGCCAGCAGCCAAGCGACAGGGGGCAACGAGCAGTACTTC
CASSQATGGNEQYF
>NA|TRBV2|TRBJ2-3|TRBD2
TGTGCCAGCAATAGCGGGGTCACAGATACGCAGTATTTT
CASNSGVTDTQYF
>NA|TRBV27|TRBJ2-1|TRBD2
TGTGCCAGCAGTTACAGACTAGCGGGGGGATACAATGAGCAGTTCTTC
CASSYRLAGGYNEQFF
>NA|TRBV28|TRBJ2-6|NA
TGTGCCAGCACCTCAGGGCGTGGGGCCAACGTCCTGACTTTC
CASTSGRGANVLTF
>NA|TRBV4-1|TRBJ1-1|TRBD1
TGCGCCAGCAGCCCCGTCGACGAGGACAGGAAGAACACTGAAGCTTTCTTT
CASSPVDEDRKNTEAFF
>NA|TRBV2|TRBJ2-2|NA
TGTGCCAGCAGTGAAGGTATTCGGGACACCGGGGAGCTGTTTTTT
CASSEGIRDTGELFF
>once|TRBV20-1|TRBJ1-6|NA
TGCAGTGCTAGTGGCAGGGCAAGCTTTAATTCACCCCTCCACTTT
CSASGRASFNSPLHF
>NA|TRBV7-9|TRBJ2-6|NA
TGTGCCAGCAGCTTACTCGGAGCTGGGGCCAACGTCCTGACTTTC
CASSLLGAGANVLTF
>once|TRBV3-1/TRBV3-2|TRBJ1-2|NA
TGTGCCAGCAGCCCAGTTTCAGGGGACGACTATGGCTACACCTTC
CASSPVSGDDYGYTF
>NA|TRBV5-1|TRBJ2-7|NA
TGCGCCAGCAGCTTGGTACAGGGCAGCTCCTACGAGCAGTACTTC
CASSLVQGSSYEQYF